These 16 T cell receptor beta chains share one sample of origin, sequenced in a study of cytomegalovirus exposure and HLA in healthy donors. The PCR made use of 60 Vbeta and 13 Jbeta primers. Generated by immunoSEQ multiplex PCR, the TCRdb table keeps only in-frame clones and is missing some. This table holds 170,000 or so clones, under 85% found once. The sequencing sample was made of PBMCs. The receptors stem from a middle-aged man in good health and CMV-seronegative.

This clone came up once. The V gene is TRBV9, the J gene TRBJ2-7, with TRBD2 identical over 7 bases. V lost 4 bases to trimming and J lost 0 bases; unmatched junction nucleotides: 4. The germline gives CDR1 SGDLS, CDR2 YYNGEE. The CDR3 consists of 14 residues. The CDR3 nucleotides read TGTGCCAGCAGCCCGGGGGGTAGCTCCTACGAGCAGTACTTC. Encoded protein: CASSPGGSSYEQYF.

The CDR3 loop reads CASNPGQGDEKLFF. The CDR3 DNA is TGTGCCAGCAATCCGGGACAGGGGGATGAAAAACTGTTTTTT. This sequence joins TRBV6-1 and TRBJ1-4; 11 positions match TRBD1. Germline V lookup: CDR1 MNHNS, CDR2 SASEGT. Trimming cost V 7 bases and J 6 bases; bases outside gene matches: 4. CDR3 length: 14 residues.

CDR3 sequence (DNA): TGTGCCAGCAGTCGGGGCAATGAGCAGTTCTTC. It yields the protein CASSRGNEQFF. V gene TRBV11-2 combines with J gene TRBJ2-1, with a possible D match to TRBD2 (5 bases). Trimming cost V 6 bases and J 6 bases, with 6 bases left between them. The CDR3 sequence is 11 residues long. Germline-derived CDR1 and CDR2 are SGHAT and FQNNGV.

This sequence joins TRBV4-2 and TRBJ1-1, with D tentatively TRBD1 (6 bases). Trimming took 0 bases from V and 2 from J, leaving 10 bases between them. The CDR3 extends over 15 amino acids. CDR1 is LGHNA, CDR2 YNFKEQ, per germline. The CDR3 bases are TGTGCCAGCAGCCAAGATGGACAGATCAACACTGAAGCTTTCTTT. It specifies CASSQDGQINTEAFF.

The CDR3 DNA sequence: TGTGCCAGCAGCTTAGAACAGGGGTCTGGCTACACCTTC. Residues: CASSLEQGSGYTF. V usage is TRBV11-2 and J usage is TRBJ1-2; 7 bases map to TRBD1. CDR3 length equals 13 residues. The germline gives CDR1 SGHAT, CDR2 FQNNGV. The junction had 2 bases not matched to a gene; V was cut back by 0 bases and J by 7 bases.

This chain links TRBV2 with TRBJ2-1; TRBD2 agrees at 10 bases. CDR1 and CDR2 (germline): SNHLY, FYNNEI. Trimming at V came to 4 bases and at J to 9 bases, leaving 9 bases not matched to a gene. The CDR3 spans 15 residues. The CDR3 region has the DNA TGTGCCAGCAGTGTGAGAGCGGGGGGGCCACGTGAGCAGTTCTTC. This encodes CASSVRAGGPREQFF.

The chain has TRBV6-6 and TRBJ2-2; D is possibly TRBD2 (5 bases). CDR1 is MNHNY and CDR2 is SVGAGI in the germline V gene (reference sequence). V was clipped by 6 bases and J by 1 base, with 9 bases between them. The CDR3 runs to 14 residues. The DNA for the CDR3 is TGTGCCAGCAGCCTAGGACTGAACACCGGGGAGCTGTTTTTT. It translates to CASSLGLNTGELFF.

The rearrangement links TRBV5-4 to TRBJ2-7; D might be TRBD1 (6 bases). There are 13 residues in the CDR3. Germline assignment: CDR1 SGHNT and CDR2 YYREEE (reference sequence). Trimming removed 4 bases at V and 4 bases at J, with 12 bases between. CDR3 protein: CASSLQGVYEQYF. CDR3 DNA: TGTGCCAGCAGCCTACAGGGTGTGTACGAGCAGTACTTC. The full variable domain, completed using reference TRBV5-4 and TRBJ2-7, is ETGVTQSPTHLIKTRGQQVTLRCSSQSGHNTVSWYQQALGQGPQFIFQYYREEENGRGNFPPRFSGLQFPNYSSELNVNALELDDSALYLCASSLQGVYEQYFGPGTRLTVT.

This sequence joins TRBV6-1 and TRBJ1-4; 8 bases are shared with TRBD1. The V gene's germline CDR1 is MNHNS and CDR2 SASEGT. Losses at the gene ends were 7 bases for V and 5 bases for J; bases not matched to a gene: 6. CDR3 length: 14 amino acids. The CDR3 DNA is TGTGCCAGCACTTGGACAGGGAGAAATGAAAAACTGTTTTTT. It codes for CASTWTGRNEKLFF.

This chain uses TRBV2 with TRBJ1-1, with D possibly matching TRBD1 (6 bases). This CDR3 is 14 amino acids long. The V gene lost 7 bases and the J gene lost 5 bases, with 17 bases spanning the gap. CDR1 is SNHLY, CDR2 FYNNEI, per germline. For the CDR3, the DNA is TGTGCCAGCACACAACAGGGAAGAGATACTGAAGCTTTCTTT. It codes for CASTQQGRDTEAFF.

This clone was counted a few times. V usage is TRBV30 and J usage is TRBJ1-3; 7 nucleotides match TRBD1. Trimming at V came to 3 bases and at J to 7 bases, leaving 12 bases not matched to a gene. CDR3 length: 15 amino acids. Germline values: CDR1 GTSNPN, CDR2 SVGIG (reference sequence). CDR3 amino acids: CAWRGDRRSRNTIYF. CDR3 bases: TGTGCCTGGAGGGGGGACAGACGCTCCAGGAACACCATATATTTT.

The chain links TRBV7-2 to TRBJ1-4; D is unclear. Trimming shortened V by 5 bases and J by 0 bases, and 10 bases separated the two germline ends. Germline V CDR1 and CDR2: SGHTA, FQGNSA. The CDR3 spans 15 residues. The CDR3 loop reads CASSPHSPTNEKLFF. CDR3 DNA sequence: TGTGCCAGCAGCCCTCACAGTCCAACTAATGAAAAACTGTTTTTT.

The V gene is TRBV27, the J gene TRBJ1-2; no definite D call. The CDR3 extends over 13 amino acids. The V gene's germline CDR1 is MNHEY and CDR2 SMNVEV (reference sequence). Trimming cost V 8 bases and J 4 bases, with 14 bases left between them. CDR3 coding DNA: TGTGCCAGCTCCCCGGGTGGCAGCTATGGCTACACCTTC. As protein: CASSPGGSYGYTF.

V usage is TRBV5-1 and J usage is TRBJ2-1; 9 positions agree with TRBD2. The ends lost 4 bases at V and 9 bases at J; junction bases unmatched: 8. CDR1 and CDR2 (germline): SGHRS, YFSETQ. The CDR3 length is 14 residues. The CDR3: CASSPDRAGGEQFF. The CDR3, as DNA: TGCGCCAGCAGCCCAGACAGAGCGGGGGGTGAGCAGTTCTTC.

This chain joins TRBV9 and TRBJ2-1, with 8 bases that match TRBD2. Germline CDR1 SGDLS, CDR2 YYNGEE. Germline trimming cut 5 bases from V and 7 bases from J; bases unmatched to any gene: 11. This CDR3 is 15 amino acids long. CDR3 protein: CASRPPGLGSNEQFF. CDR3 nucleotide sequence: TGTGCCAGCAGGCCCCCGGGACTAGGATCGAATGAGCAGTTCTTC.

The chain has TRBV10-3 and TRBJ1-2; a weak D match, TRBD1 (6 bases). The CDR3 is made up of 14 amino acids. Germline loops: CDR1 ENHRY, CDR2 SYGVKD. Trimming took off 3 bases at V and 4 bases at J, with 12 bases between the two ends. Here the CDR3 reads CAISDRGGAYGYTF. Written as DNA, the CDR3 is TGTGCCATCAGTGATCGGGGGGGGGCCTATGGCTACACCTTC.